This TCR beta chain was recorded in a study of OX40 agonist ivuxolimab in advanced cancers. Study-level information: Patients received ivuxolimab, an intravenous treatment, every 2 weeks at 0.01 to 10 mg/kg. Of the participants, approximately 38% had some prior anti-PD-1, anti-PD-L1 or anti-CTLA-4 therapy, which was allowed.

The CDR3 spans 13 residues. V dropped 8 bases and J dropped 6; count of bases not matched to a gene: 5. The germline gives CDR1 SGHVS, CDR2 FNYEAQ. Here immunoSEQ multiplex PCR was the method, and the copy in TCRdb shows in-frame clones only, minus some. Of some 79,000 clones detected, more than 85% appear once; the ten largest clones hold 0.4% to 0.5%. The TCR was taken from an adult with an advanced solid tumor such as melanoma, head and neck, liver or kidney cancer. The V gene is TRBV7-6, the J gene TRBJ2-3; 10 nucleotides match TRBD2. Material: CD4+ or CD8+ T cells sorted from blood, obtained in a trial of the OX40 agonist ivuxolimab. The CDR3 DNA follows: TGTGCCAGCGGGCTAGCGGGAGTTGATACGCAGTATTTT. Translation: CASGLAGVDTQYF.